The clone carrying this T cell receptor beta chain has ten or more counts. The data belong to a study of T cells in Graves' hyperthyroidism and ophthalmopathy. RNA transcripts yielded amplified TCR beta CDR3 regions. An initial round of RT-PCR targeting the TCR CDR3 relied on the HTBI primer set. TCRdb re-called the multiplex PCR reads through MiXCR, storing one row per CDR3 protein. The sample has fewer than 600,000 distinct CDR3 sequences, about 15% seen once. Hyperthyroidism had been newly diagnosed in patients aged 18 to 65, and its duration was under 2 months. Uncontrolled infection, other autoimmune disease, pregnancy and lactation each barred patients from inclusion. Sequencing was performed on blood. The clonotype was recovered from a woman between 35 and 50 years old with Graves' hyperthyroidism.

The CDR3 reads CASSQVQGRDYGYTF. DNA for the CDR3: TGTGCCAGCAGCCAAGTTCAGGGGCGCGACTATGGCTACACCTTC. The chain combines TRBV3-1 with TRBJ1-2; the D gene is possibly TRBD1 (6 bases). Germline CDR1 reads LGHDT; CDR2 reads YNNKEL (reference sequence). This CDR3 has 15 residues. Trimming cost V 1 base and J 3 bases, with 12 bases left between them. Variable domain in full (rest from reference TRBV3-1 and TRBJ1-2): DTAVSQTPKYLVTQMGNDKSIKCEQNLGHDTMYWYKQDSKKFLKIMFSYNNKELIINETVPNRFSPKSPDKAHLNLHINSLELGDSAVYFCASSQVQGRDYGYTFGSGTRLTVV.